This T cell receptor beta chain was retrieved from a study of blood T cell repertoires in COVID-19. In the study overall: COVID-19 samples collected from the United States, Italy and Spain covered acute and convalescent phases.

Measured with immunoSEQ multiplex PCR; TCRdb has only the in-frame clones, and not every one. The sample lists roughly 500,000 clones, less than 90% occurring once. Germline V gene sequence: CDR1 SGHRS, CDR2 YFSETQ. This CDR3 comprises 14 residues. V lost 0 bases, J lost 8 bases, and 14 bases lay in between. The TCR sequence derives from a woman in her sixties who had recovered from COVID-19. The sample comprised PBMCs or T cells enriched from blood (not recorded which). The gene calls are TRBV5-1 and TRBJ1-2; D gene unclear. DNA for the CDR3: TGCGCCAGCAGCTTGGATATGGGAGGTCAGGGCTACACCTTC. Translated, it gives CASSLDMGGQGYTF.